A selection of T cell receptor beta chains follows, all from one sample in a study of CD8 T cells in ankylosing spondylitis. One entry per CDR3 protein results from TCRdb running MiXCR on the 5' RACE reads. The profile shows 100,000 to 150,000 distinct CDR3 sequences, 6% to 8.5% of them singletons. Sequenced input: blood, either unsorted or a sorted T cell fraction (not recorded which). The receptors were gathered from a male donor with ankylosing spondylitis or in good health (not recorded which). The CDR3 runs from the conserved cysteine through the conserved F or W.

v_call,cdr3_aa
TRBV7-2,CASSLVAGADTQYF
TRBV20-1,CSARVVVSYNEQFF
TRBV5-1,CASSLLAGNTDTQYF
TRBV5-1,CASSLEGVTLDVDSNQPQHF
TRBV25-1,CASSPGTGGGYTF
TRBV6-2/TRBV6-3,CASSGGKIGRTEAFF
TRBV12-3/TRBV12-4,CASSPGQGASGANVLTF
TRBV12-3/TRBV12-4,CASRVTSGETQYF
TRBV20-1,CSASVPRGGSSYNEQFF
TRBV5-5,CASSLRHLGAFNTGELFF
TRBV7-2,CASSRAGTGHQETQYF
TRBV7-9,CASTQEFGAIYEQYF
TRBV5-1,CASSLAWDTPDTQYF
TRBV6-1,CASSEVGNSYEQYF
TRBV7-2,CASSSFESGDTQYF
TRBV23-1,CASRTSGFNYGYTF
TRBV20-1,CSAPGQGRSGASYEQYF
TRBV20-1,CSAKWDLGAEKLFF
TRBV4-3,CASSQLQLLMGSPLHF
TRBV29-1,CSEGQGPYNEQFF
TRBV27,CASRRQGRDSPLHF
TRBV18,CASSPPAVRGNIQYF
TRBV15,CATSRRTSGSLDEQYF
TRBV4-2,CASSQGDSGANVLTF
TRBV6-1,CASSVATDTQYF
TRBV25-1,CASSSGGRIQETQYF
TRBV7-9,CASTKPGQGLYEQYF
TRBV5-1,CASSQTSGSLYEQYF
TRBV7-2,CASSISSSGNTIYF
TRBV5-1,CASSFSTDPPVLTF
TRBV6-2/TRBV6-3,CASSYVRRGYTF
TRBV20-1,CSASVGAADTQYF
TRBV6-1,CASSEWGQGAYEQYF
TRBV27,CASSPPGNNEQFF
TRBV6-2/TRBV6-3,CASSYRDRGPYEQYF
TRBV12-3/TRBV12-4,CASTLSGGRASGELFF
TRBV2,CASSEARRRTAEAFF
TRBV2,CASELTGDNSPLHF
TRBV25-1,CASSELDGTEAFF
TRBV10-2,CASIPRTSGFNEQFF
TRBV28,CASSLGLMNTEAFF
TRBV5-1,CASSLVTTGEVAFF
TRBV28,CASSLFSGNPRNQPQHF
TRBV27,CASSFLAGGPYEQYF
TRBV18,CASSPATGGSDEQFF